The 25 T cell receptor beta chains listed next were all sequenced from one sample in a study of breast tumors, draining lymph nodes, adjacent tissues. TCRdb used MiXCR to reprocess the multiplex PCR reads, holding one entry per CDR3 protein. Altogether around 19,000 distinct CDR3 sequences are present, more than 25% being singletons, with the ten largest covering 11%. Sample: breast tumor tissue. These receptors were taken from a female donor with breast cancer. Some clones in this sample may be carry-over from other donors' samples.

This clonotype occurred many times. The V call is TRBV11-3, the J call TRBJ2-1; D is uncertain. This CDR3 has 16 amino acids. Looked up from germline, CDR1 is SGHNT and CDR2 is YENEEA. Trimming took off 3 bases at V and 0 bases at J, with 12 bases between the two ends. Written as DNA, the CDR3 is TGTGCCAGCAGCTTCCGCACAGACCACTCCTACAATGAGCAGTTCTTC. This encodes CASSFRTDHSYNEQFF.

This chain joins TRBV12-1 and TRBJ2-7. TRBV12-1 represents a pseudogene. The CDR3 loop spans 16 amino acids. CDR3 sequence (DNA): TGTGCCAGCAGCTTTGCCAGGACCAACGGCACCTACGAGCAGTACTTC. It specifies CASSFARTNGTYEQYF.

The chain employs TRBV6-2 or TRBV6-3 and TRBJ2-2; D not resolved. The CDR3 spans 11 residues. Germline V gene sequence: CDR1 MNHEY, CDR2 SVGEGT. V dropped 4 bases and J dropped 6 bases, with 3 bases sitting between them. As DNA, the CDR3 is TGTGCCAGCAGTTTCCCCGGGGAGCTGTTTTTT. This sequence encodes CASSFPGELFF.

The sample holds many counts of this clonotype. This chain connects TRBV20-1 to TRBJ2-1; a possible D gene is TRBD1 (5 bases). With 3 bases removed from V and 6 bases from J, the gap between germline ends came to 18 bases. CDR1 is DFQATT, CDR2 SNEGSKA, per germline (reference sequence). CDR3 length: 15 amino acids. The CDR3 coding sequence is TGCAGTGCTAGTAGGGGAACCGGGCCCGCCAATGAGCAGTTCTTC. Protein: CSASRGTGPANEQFF.

The sample holds many counts of this clonotype. The chain joins TRBV7-2 to TRBJ1-2; 9 nucleotides line up with TRBD1. The CDR3 sequence is 16 residues long. Looked up from germline, CDR1 is SGHTA and CDR2 is FQGNSA. V lost 5 bases to trimming and J lost 0 bases; unmatched junction nucleotides: 7. For the CDR3, the DNA is TGTGCCAGCAGCCTTACCCGGACAGGGGCTAACTATGGCTACACCTTC. It codes for CASSLTRTGANYGYTF.

This clonotype was seen repeatedly, ten times or more. V is TRBV4-3 and J is TRBJ1-3; the D gene is possibly TRBD1 (5 bases). CDR1 and CDR2 (germline): LGHNA, YSLEER. The CDR3 covers 16 residues. Trimming left V 4 bases short and J 3 bases short, with 16 bases between. The CDR3 nucleotides read TGCGCCAGCAGCCGGGACCGCTACACCCATGGAAACACCATATATTTT. It specifies CASSRDRYTHGNTIYF.

This clonotype was seen many times. The V and J genes are TRBV7-2 and TRBJ1-4, with 8 bases fitting TRBD1. Germline V gene lookup returns CDR1 SGHTA and CDR2 FQGNSA. CDR3 length: 14 amino acids. J gave up 8 bases and V 3 bases, and 5 bases lay outside the gene matches. The CDR3 DNA reads TGTGCCAGCAGCTTGAGCCAGGGGGCGGAAAAACTGTTTTTT. The encoded protein is CASSLSQGAEKLFF.

The chain is built from TRBV5-1 and TRBJ2-1; a weak D match, TRBD2 (6 bases). The CDR3 is 16 amino acids. V shed 3 bases and J shed 4 bases, with 17 bases lying between them. Germline CDR1 and CDR2: SGHRS and YFSETQ. CDR3 bases: TGCGCCAGCAGCTATACGCCCGGGACTTATTACAATGAGCAGTTCTTC. Protein product: CASSYTPGTYYNEQFF.

This clonotype was recorded at least ten times. The J gene is TRBJ2-5, the V gene TRBV7-9; D remains unclear. CDR3 size: 11 residues. Trimming removed 2 bases at V and 2 bases at J, with 0 bases between. CDR1 and CDR2 from the germline V gene are SEHNR and FQNEAQ (reference sequence). The CDR3 DNA reads as TGTGCCAGCAGCTTACAAGAGACCCAGTACTTC. Its protein is CASSLQETQYF.

This clonotype was seen many times. The V and J genes are TRBV6-1 and TRBJ1-2, with D unclear. Germline V lookup: CDR1 MNHNS, CDR2 SASEGT. The germline V and J ends were trimmed by 1 base and 4 bases, with 7 bases remaining between them. CDR3 length: 13 amino acids. The CDR3 nucleotides are TGTGCCAGCAGTGAAGTTGTGGTCTATGGCTACACCTTC. Translation: CASSEVVVYGYTF.

Many counts were recorded for this clonotype. The V and J genes are TRBV4-2 and TRBJ2-3, with 8 bases fitting TRBD2. Germline CDR1 and CDR2: LGHNA and YNFKEQ. The CDR3 is 19 amino acids. Trimming removed 1 base from V and 2 bases from J; junction bases left unmatched: 14. Written as DNA, the CDR3 is TGTGCCAGCAGCCAAGCGGGACTAGAGGCCCCTGACAACACAGATACGCAGTATTTT. Its translation is CASSQAGLEAPDNTDTQYF.

This clonotype appeared many times. The chain couples TRBV11-2 to TRBJ2-2; D is ambiguous. Germline V gene data show CDR1 as SGHAT and CDR2 as FQNNGV. V was trimmed by 5 bases and J by 6 bases, leaving 10 bases between them. This CDR3 region has 13 residues. CDR3 DNA: TGTGCCAGCAGCCCGACAAAAGCCGGGGAGCTGTTTTTT. Encoded protein: CASSPTKAGELFF.

The count of this clonotype is one. The V gene is TRBV20-1, the J gene TRBJ1-5; TRBD1 might be the D (6 bases). Trimming took 3 bases from V and 1 from J, leaving 7 bases between them. From germline, CDR1 is DFQATT and CDR2 SNEGSKA (reference sequence). CDR3 length equals 13 residues. As DNA, the CDR3 is TGCAGTGCTAGTACAGGGAGCAATCAGCCCCAGCATTTT. Amino acid sequence: CSASTGSNQPQHF.

In its sample, this clonotype is medium-sized. The V and J genes are TRBV6-1 and TRBJ2-1; either TRBD1 or TRBD2 may supply D (5 bases each). The CDR3 contains 15 residues. CDR1 and CDR2 from the germline V gene are MNHNS and SASEGT. With 4 bases removed from V and 8 bases from J, the gap between germline ends came to 18 bases. The CDR3 DNA reads TGTGCCAGCAGTGGTTCGCGGGCACTAGGGGATGAGCAGTTCTTC. Residues: CASSGSRALGDEQFF.

There are many counts of this clonotype. The chain joins TRBV7-2 to TRBJ1-2, with 7 bases fitting TRBD1. This CDR3 has 14 amino acids. Germline V gives CDR1 SGHTA, CDR2 FQGNSA. V gave up 3 bases and J gave up 2 bases; unmatched junction bases: 3. DNA for the CDR3: TGTGCCAGCAGCTTTAGACAGGGCAACTATGGCTACACCTTC. Translated, it gives CASSFRQGNYGYTF.

About this clonotype itself: Just one base apart from a much larger clone, this may be a read error. It is likely a read error, because the conserved phenylalanine at the end of the CDR3 is missing. The V and J genes are TRBV4-3 and TRBJ2-2, with 7 bases identical to TRBD2. The CDR3 extends over 14 amino acids. J was trimmed by 6 bases and V by 2 bases; bases with no gene match: 3. Per the germline V gene, CDR1 is LGHNA and CDR2 is YSLEER. CDR3 coding DNA: TGCGCCAGCAGCCAATCAGGACTAGCCGGGGAGCTGTTTTCT. It is translated as CASSQSGLAGELFS.

Relative to its sample, this clonotype is large. V usage is TRBV2 and J usage is TRBJ2-3; 8 bases are a match to TRBD2. The V gene's germline CDR1 is SNHLY and CDR2 FYNNEI. The CDR3 runs to 14 residues. V shed 7 bases, J shed 4 bases, and the junction held 7 bases outside the gene matches. Here the CDR3 DNA reads TGTGCCAGCAAGCTAGCGGGTGAAGCAGATACGCAGTATTTT. Translated: CASKLAGEADTQYF.

V and J are TRBV4-3 and TRBJ2-5, with TRBD1 identical over 10 bases. Looked up from germline, CDR1 is LGHNA and CDR2 is YSLEER. J gave up 3 bases and V 6 bases, and 4 bases lay outside the gene matches. The CDR3 is 14 amino acids. The CDR3 DNA follows: TGCGCCAGCAGTTTCGGGACAGGGGAAGAGACCCAGTACTTC. It yields the protein CASSFGTGEETQYF.

This clonotype was observed many times. The rearrangement links TRBV30 to TRBJ1-5, with D perhaps matching TRBD1 (5 bases). The CDR3 covers 14 residues. Germline CDR1 and CDR2: GTSNPN and SVGIG (reference sequence). Trimming took 1 base from V and 9 from J, leaving 16 bases between them. CDR3 protein: CAWSGGTTGGPQHF. CDR3 DNA: TGTGCCTGGAGTGGGGGGACCACCGGGGGGCCCCAGCATTTT.

This clonotype has just a few counts. The J gene is TRBJ2-7, the V gene TRBV20-1; 10 nucleotides line up with TRBD2. Germline V gives CDR1 DFQATT, CDR2 SNEGSKA (reference sequence). V lost 6 bases, J lost 0 bases, and 8 bases stayed unmatched. This CDR3 contains 15 residues. DNA of the CDR3: TGCAGTGCCCCGGCGGGACTAGCGAGCTCCTACGAGCAGTACTTC. As protein: CSAPAGLASSYEQYF.

This clonotype was observed a handful of times. The chain uses TRBV28 and TRBJ1-2; TRBD1 agrees at 7 bases. CDR1 is MDHEN, CDR2 SYDVKM, per germline. The CDR3 has 14 residues. The ends lost 5 bases at V and 6 bases at J; junction bases unmatched: 9. Here the CDR3 DNA reads TGTGCCAGCAGTACGCGGACAGGAAGGGATGGCTACACCTTC. Protein product: CASSTRTGRDGYTF.

This clonotype was counted at least ten times. The rearrangement links TRBV7-9 to TRBJ2-1, with TRBD2 matching over 7 bases. This CDR3 has 15 amino acids. V lost 1 base to trimming and J lost 8 bases; unmatched junction nucleotides: 8. CDR1 SEHNR and CDR2 FQNEAQ come from the germline V gene (reference sequence). CDR3 nucleotide sequence: TGTGCCAGCAGCTTAGTCGGGGGGAGGGTCCATGAGCAGTTCTTC. Its protein is CASSLVGGRVHEQFF.

Many counts were recorded for this clonotype. The chain links TRBV12-3 or TRBV12-4 to TRBJ2-5; 8 bases agree with TRBD1. CDR3 length: 13 amino acids. The J segment lost 5 bases and the V segment lost 8 bases, leaving 7 bases of the junction unmatched. CDR3 in DNA: TGTGCCAGCTCCGACAGGGGCCGGGAGACCCAGTACTTC. The encoded protein is CASSDRGRETQYF.

Of note for this clonotype: A much larger clone differs by one base, so this may be a read error. The CDR3 loop is CASGIRLARYYEQYF. The CDR3 DNA sequence: TGTGCCAGCGGAATCCGGCTAGCGAGATACTACGAGCAGTACTTC. The rearrangement uses TRBV28 and TRBJ2-7; D might be TRBD2 (6 bases). Trimming took off 8 bases at V and 3 bases at J, with 20 bases between the two ends. There are 15 residues in the CDR3. CDR1 MDHEN and CDR2 SYDVKM come from the germline V gene.

This clonotype occurred many times. The rearrangement uses TRBV27 and TRBJ1-2, with TRBD1 matching 8 bases. This CDR3 comprises 13 residues. Germline CDR1 reads MNHEY; CDR2 reads SMNVEV (reference sequence). V shed 6 bases and J 4 bases; nucleotides not matched to a gene: 4. The CDR3 sequence: CASSPGTGYGYTF. CDR3 nucleotides: TGTGCCAGCAGCCCCGGGACAGGCTATGGCTACACCTTC.